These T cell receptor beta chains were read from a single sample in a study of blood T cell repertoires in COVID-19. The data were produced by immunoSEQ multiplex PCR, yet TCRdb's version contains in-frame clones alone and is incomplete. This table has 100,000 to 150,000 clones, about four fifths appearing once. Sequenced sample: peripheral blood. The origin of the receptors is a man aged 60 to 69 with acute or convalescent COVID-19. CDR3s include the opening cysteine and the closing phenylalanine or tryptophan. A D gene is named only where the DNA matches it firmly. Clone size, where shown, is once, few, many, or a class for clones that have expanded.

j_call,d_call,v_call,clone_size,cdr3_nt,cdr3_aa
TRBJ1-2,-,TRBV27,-,TGTGCCAGCACGCAGATCGGGGGGCTGGGCTATGGCTACACCTTC,CASTQIGGLGYGYTF
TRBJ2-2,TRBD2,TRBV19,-,TGTGCCAGTAGTCGGACTAGCGGGGAGCTGTTTTTT,CASSRTSGELFF
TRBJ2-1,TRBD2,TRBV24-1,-,TGTGCCACCAGTGCCACGGGACTAGCGGCCGTCGGCAATGAGCAGTTCTTC,CATSATGLAAVGNEQFF
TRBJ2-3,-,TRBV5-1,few,TGCGCCAGCAGCCCAGGCCGGGCCGACTACGGGGCGCAGTATTTT,CASSPGRADYGAQYF
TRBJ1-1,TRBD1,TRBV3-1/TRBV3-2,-,TGTGCCAGCAGCCAAGTGATAAGACAGGGAACACCCGCGACTGAAGCTTTCTTT,CASSQVIRQGTPATEAFF
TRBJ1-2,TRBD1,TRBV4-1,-,TGCGCCAGCAGCCAAGATAGACAGGGATGGGATGGCTACACCTTC,CASSQDRQGWDGYTF
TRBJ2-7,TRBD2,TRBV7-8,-,TGTGCCAGCAGCCCCAGACTAGCGGGGACGGGGGAGCAGTACTTC,CASSPRLAGTGEQYF
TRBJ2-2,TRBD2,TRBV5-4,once,TGTGCCAGCAGCTTGGGGGGAGCGGGAGGGAACACCGGGGAGCTGTTTTTT,CASSLGGAGGNTGELFF
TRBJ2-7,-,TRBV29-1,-,TGCAGCGTTGCCACAAATTTACGGGGCTACGAGCAGTACTTC,CSVATNLRGYEQYF
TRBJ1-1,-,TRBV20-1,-,TGCAGTGCTAGTTTTCAGGCGGAAGCTTTCTTT,CSASFQAEAFF
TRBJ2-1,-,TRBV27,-,TGTGCCAGCAGTCCCCTGGGCAGCCAAACCTACAATGAGCAGTTCTTC,CASSPLGSQTYNEQFF
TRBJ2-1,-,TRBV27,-,TGTGCCAGCAGTTTGCGCAATGAGCAGTTCTTC,CASSLRNEQFF
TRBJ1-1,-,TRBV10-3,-,TGTGCCACCTCAGGGGCAGAACGCACTGAAGCTTTCTTT,CATSGAERTEAFF
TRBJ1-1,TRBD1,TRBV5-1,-,TGCGCCAGCAGCAAGGGACAGACCTACACTGAAGCTTTCTTT,CASSKGQTYTEAFF
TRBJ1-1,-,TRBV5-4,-,TGTGCCAGCAGCCAACCAACCCAGGGGAACACTGAAGCTTTCTTT,CASSQPTQGNTEAFF
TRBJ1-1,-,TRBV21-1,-,TGTGCCAGCAGCACTCAGGGGGCGGTAATAACGAAAGCTTTCTTT,CASSTQGAVITKAFF
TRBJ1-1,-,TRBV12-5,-,TGTGCTAGTGGTTTGGGACAGACCCGGGGGACTGAAGCTTTCTTT,CASGLGQTRGTEAFF
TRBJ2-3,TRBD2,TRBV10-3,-,TGTGCCATCAGTGAGGAGGGACTAGCGGGCACAGATACGCAGTATTTT,CAISEEGLAGTDTQYF
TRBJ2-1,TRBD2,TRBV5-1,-,TGCGCCAGCAGCTTGGAACCGGGACTAGCGGACTACAATGAGCAGTTCTTC,CASSLEPGLADYNEQFF
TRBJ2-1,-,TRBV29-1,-,TGCAGCGCCGCTGGACGGGGGTCGAGCTCCTACAATGAGCAGTTCTTC,CSAAGRGSSSYNEQFF
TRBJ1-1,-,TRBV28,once,TGTGCCAGCACCCGACGGGAGAACACTGAAGCTTTCTTT,CASTRRENTEAFF
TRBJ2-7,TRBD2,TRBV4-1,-,TGCGCCAGCAGCCAAGGACTAGCGGGAGGGATCTACGAGCAGTACTTC,CASSQGLAGGIYEQYF
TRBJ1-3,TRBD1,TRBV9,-,TGTGCCAGCAGCGGGCGGGACAGGATTAGCGGAAACACCATATATTTT,CASSGRDRISGNTIYF
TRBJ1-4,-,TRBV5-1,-,TGCGCCAGCAGCTTCAGGGCAAATGAAAAACTGTTTTTT,CASSFRANEKLFF
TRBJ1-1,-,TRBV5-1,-,TGCGCCAGCAGCTTCACACAGAACACTGAAGCTTTCTTT,CASSFTQNTEAFF
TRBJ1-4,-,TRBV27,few,TGTGCCAGCAGTGACCAAGGGGATGAAAAACTGTTTTTT,CASSDQGDEKLFF
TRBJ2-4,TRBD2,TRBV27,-,TGTGCCAGCGGGACTAGCGGATTACTAGCCAAAAACATTCAGTACTTC,CASGTSGLLAKNIQYF
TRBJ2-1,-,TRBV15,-,TGTGCCACCAGTCTTAGCGACGGTGAGCAGTTCTTC,CATSLSDGEQFF
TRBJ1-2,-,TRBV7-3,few,TGTGCCAGCAGCTCCGGGTTAAACTATGGCTACACCTTC,CASSSGLNYGYTF
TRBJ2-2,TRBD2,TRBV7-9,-,TGTGCCAGCAGCCCGACTCGGGGGGAGATGAGCACCGGGGAGCTGTTTTTT,CASSPTRGEMSTGELFF
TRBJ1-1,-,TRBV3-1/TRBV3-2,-,TGTGCCAGCAGCCATGCAGGGGTAACAGCTGAAGCTTTCTTT,CASSHAGVTAEAFF
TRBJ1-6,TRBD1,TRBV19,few,TGTGCCAGTAGGCTACAGGGGGCTAGCTCACCCCTCCACTTT,CASRLQGASSPLHF
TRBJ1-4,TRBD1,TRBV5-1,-,TGCGCCAGCAGCTCGGAGGGGACAGGGGGTGAAAAACTGTTTTTT,CASSSEGTGGEKLFF
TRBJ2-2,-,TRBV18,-,TGTGCCAGCTCCCCAGAGGACAGTCCCACCGGGGAGCTGTTTTTT,CASSPEDSPTGELFF
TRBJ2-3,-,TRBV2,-,TGTGCCAGCACAAGGGGGGGCTCTAGCACAGATACGCAGTATTTT,CASTRGGSSTDTQYF
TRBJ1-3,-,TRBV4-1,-,TGCGCCAGCAGCCAAGATGGGGGCCCCTCTGGAAACACCATATATTTT,CASSQDGGPSGNTIYF
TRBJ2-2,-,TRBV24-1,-,TGTGCCACCAGTGATCCTAGGACTGACACCGGGGAGCTGTTTTTT,CATSDPRTDTGELFF
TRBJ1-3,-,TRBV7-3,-,TGTGCCAGCAGCTCCGAGGCTGGAAACACCATATATTTT,CASSSEAGNTIYF
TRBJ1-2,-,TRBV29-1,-,TGCAGCGTTGATGGCCCGCGGGGGACCGCTAACTATGGCTACACCTTC,CSVDGPRGTANYGYTF
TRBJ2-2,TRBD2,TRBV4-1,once,TGCGCCAGCAGCCCTACCAGAGCGGGAATTGGAACCGGGGAGCTGTTTTTT,CASSPTRAGIGTGELFF
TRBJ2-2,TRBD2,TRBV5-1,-,TGCGCCAGCAGCTTGGTTTCTAGCGGGCACGGGGAGCTGTTTTTT,CASSLVSSGHGELFF
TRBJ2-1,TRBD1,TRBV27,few,TGTGCCAGCAGTGACGGTTCGGGACAGGGGAAAAATGAGCAGTTCTTC,CASSDGSGQGKNEQFF
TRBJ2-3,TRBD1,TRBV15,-,TGTGCCACCAACCTTGACAGGGGAACAGATACGCAGTATTTT,CATNLDRGTDTQYF
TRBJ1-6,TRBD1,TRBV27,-,TGTGCCAGCAGTTTGGACAGGGCGGGTTCACCCCTCCACTTT,CASSLDRAGSPLHF
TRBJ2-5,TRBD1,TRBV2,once,TGTGCCAGCTCCCGGGACAGAGAAGAGACCCAGTACTTC,CASSRDREETQYF
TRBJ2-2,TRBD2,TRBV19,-,TGTGCCAGCGGGAGGGGGGCCGACACCGGGGAGCTGTTTTTT,CASGRGADTGELFF
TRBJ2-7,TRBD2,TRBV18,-,TGTGCCAGCTCACCCCGACTAGCGGGTAGCTACGAGCAGTACTTC,CASSPRLAGSYEQYF
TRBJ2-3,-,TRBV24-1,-,TGTGCCACCAGTGAAGGACACCTAGATACGCAGTATTTT,CATSEGHLDTQYF
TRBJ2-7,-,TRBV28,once,TGTGCCAGCAGTTTTCAGAACTACGAGCAGTACTTC,CASSFQNYEQYF
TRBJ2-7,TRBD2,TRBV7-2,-,TGTGCCAGCGTCGGGGGGATCCGCTTCTACGAGCAGTACTTC,CASVGGIRFYEQYF
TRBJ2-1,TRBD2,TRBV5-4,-,TGTGCCAGCAGCGGGGGACTAGCGAGAGGACGGGGTGAGCAGTTCTTC,CASSGGLARGRGEQFF
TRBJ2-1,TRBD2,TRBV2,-,TGTGCCAGCATCCCCGGGACTAGCGGACACAATGAGCAGTTCTTC,CASIPGTSGHNEQFF
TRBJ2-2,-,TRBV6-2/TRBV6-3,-,TGTGCCAGCAGTTACTGGCAGGGGACCGGGGAGCTGTTTTTT,CASSYWQGTGELFF
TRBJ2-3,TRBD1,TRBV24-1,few,TGTGCCACCACTGGACAGGGACGAAATACGCAGTATTTT,CATTGQGRNTQYF
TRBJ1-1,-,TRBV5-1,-,TGCGCCAGCAGCCTCAAAGACACAGGGAACACTGAAGCTTTCTTT,CASSLKDTGNTEAFF
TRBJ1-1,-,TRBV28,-,TGTGCCAGCAGTTTATCCTACGGGGTGAACACTGAAGCTTTCTTT,CASSLSYGVNTEAFF
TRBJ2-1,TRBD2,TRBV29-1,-,TGCAGCGTTGAACGGCTAGCGGGAGGGTTGTATGAGCAGTTCTTC,CSVERLAGGLYEQFF